The 5 T cell receptor beta chains below come from one sample, sequenced in a study of shared clonotypes between healthy human individuals. Sequencing used immunoSEQ multiplex PCR; TCRdb keeps in-frame clones, though not all of them. The top ten hold roughly 1% of the sample, which has millions of clones, around 96% seen once. Naive CD8 cells, CD45RO-negative and positively selected for CCR7, excluded terminally differentiated effector memory CD45RA+ cells. The specimen was naive CD8+ T cells sorted from blood. The receptors originated from a man younger than 35 in good health.

This chain joins TRBV25-1 and TRBJ1-2; possibly TRBD1 for D (6 bases). V lost 4 bases and J 8 bases, leaving 11 bases between the germline ends. Germline loops: CDR1 MGHDK, CDR2 SYGVNS. The CDR3 covers 12 residues. The DNA for the CDR3 is TGTGCCAGCAGTGCGACAGGCTACGGCTACACCTTC. Amino acid sequence: CASSATGYGYTF.

V is TRBV13 and J is TRBJ2-7; TRBD1 is a possible D gene (5 bases). Trimming took 5 bases from V and 1 from J, leaving 6 bases between them. Germline values: CDR1 PRHDT, CDR2 FYEKMQ (reference sequence). The CDR3 loop spans 12 amino acids. CDR3 amino acids: CASSRQSYEQYF. The CDR3 bases are TGTGCCAGCAGCCGACAGTCCTACGAGCAGTACTTC.

The V gene is TRBV7-9, the J gene TRBJ2-5; possible D gene TRBD2, 5 bases. CDR1 is SEHNR and CDR2 is FQNEAQ in the germline V gene (reference sequence). CDR3 size: 13 residues. Trimming pared 4 bases from V and 3 bases from J, leaving 9 bases between. The CDR3 protein is CASSSDFKETQYF. CDR3 DNA sequence: TGTGCCAGCAGCTCGGACTTTAAAGAGACCCAGTACTTC. Full variable domain (missing parts from reference TRBV7-9 and TRBJ2-5): DTGVSQNPRHKITKRGQNVTFRCDPISEHNRLYWYRQTLGQGPEFLTYFQNEAQLEKSRLLSDRFSAERPKGSFSTLEIQRTEQGDSAMYLCASSSDFKETQYFGPGTRLLVL.

The V call is TRBV6-5, the J call TRBJ1-2; 8 nucleotides agree with TRBD1. There are 13 residues in the CDR3. From germline, CDR1 is MNHEY and CDR2 SVGAGI. V trimming: 5 bases; J trimming: 7 bases; junction bases outside the gene matches: 6. The CDR3 spells CASSMDRVGGYTF. CDR3 in DNA: TGTGCCAGCAGTATGGACAGGGTGGGTGGCTACACCTTC.

The gene calls are TRBV7-2 and TRBJ1-6, with a weak D call TRBD1 (6 bases). V was clipped by 6 bases and J by 3 bases, with 9 bases between them. The germline gives CDR1 SGHTA, CDR2 FQGNSA. This CDR3 is 14 amino acids long. This chain's CDR3 is CASRQGFYNSPLHF. For the CDR3, the DNA is TGTGCCAGCAGACAGGGTTTCTATAATTCACCCCTCCACTTT. Full variable domain (rest looked up from reference TRBV7-2 and TRBJ1-6): GAGVSQSPSNKVTEKGKDVELRCDPISGHTALYWYRQSLGQGLEFLIYFQGNSAPDKSGLPSDRFSAERTGGSVSTLTIQRTQQEDSAVYLCASRQGFYNSPLHFGNGTRLTVT.